A selection of T cell receptor beta chains follows, all from one sample in a study of blood T cell repertoires in COVID-19. Assay used: immunoSEQ multiplex PCR; TCRdb lists only in-frame clones, some missing. This repertoire shows around 180,000 clones, around four fifths found once; its top ten account for approximately 5.4%. Sequencing input: peripheral blood. All receptors derive from a woman in her 30s with acute or convalescent COVID-19. CDR3s leave out the opening cysteine and the closing phenylalanine or tryptophan. Where a row states a size, it is once, few, many or the class of an expanded clone; other rows omit it.

TRBV5-1	once	TRBJ2-7	ASSLMGTGVYEQY
TRBV7-8	-	TRBJ1-2	ASSWKQGVGYT
TRBV5-8	-	TRBJ2-5	ASSSGLAGGETQY
TRBV21-1	many	TRBJ1-5	ASSKVEICGTGSNQPQH
TRBV15	-	TRBJ1-4	ATSRGFLSGVGEKLF
TRBV5-6	-	TRBJ1-3	ASSPRQGASRGNTIY
TRBV7-2	-	TRBJ2-2	ASSSTSGGRPGTGELF
TRBV29-1	-	TRBJ1-2	SVRHGADYGYT
TRBV27	-	TRBJ1-3	ASSFRGVGNTIY
TRBV7-9	-	TRBJ2-3	ASSLGRSLADTQY
TRBV3-1/TRBV3-2	-	TRBJ1-4	AAASGGSFEKLF